This T cell receptor beta chain was recorded in a study of CD8+ T cells in alopecia areata (dated by TCRdb to the late 2010s). The study in broad terms: The treated patients, all with moderate-to-severe alopecia areata, were enrolled in an open-label pilot trial of oral tofacitinib given at 5 to 10 mg twice daily. Patients stayed on tofacitinib for 6 to 18 months and then had 6 months of follow-up off drug so that delayed response and recurrence could be assessed. Disease severity in treated patients was measured with the SALT score, which quantifies the percentage of affected scalp surface area. High-throughput TCRbeta sequencing was used to examine T cell clonal expansion in alopecia areata in both the C3H/HeJ mouse model and human patients. On the human side, TCRbeta sequencing was run on scalp tissue and on sorted CD4+ and CD8+ peripheral blood T cells from healthy controls and from alopecia areata patients with either patchy or totalis/universalis disease. Patients on tofacitinib were biopsied at baseline and after 4 and 24 weeks of treatment, and several of the patients also had a later scalp biopsy. Clonality in the scalp was compared among normal scalp (n=4), patchy alopecia areata scalp (n=8), and alopecia totalis/universalis scalp (n=8). RNA was extracted with the PAXgene miRNA kit for fixed scalp, the miRNeasy kit for PBMCs, and the RNeasy kit for mouse skin. Amplification of TCRbeta CDR3 regions was done by immunoSEQ multiplex PCR using 35 Vbeta forward primers and 13 Jbeta reverse primers.

The time point label for this specimen denotes: about four weeks on oral tofacitinib. Explained via the paper, the treatment or condition label denotes: oral pan-JAK inhibitor, 5-10 mg twice daily. Lesional scalp punch biopsies and peripheral blood were obtained from alopecia areata patients. PBMCs were separated by density centrifugation and stained for CD3, CD4 and CD8, after which CD4+ and CD8+ T cells were sorted on a FACSAria. The library was made by the immunoSEQ multiplex PCR assay. For TCR sequencing, RNA was extracted from every sample and reverse transcribed into cDNA to serve as template. First-strand cDNA was synthesized using SuperScript III with a 2:1 mix of oligo-dT and random hexamers. A synthetic immune receptor repertoire was used to gauge amplification bias, and whatever bias remained was removed computationally. The authors processed their data as follows. Raw reads were preprocessed to remove errors, and CDR3 was defined by IMGT conventions from the conserved cysteine to phenylalanine. To get clonality, Shannon entropy was normalized by log2 of the number of productive unique TCRs and the result was subtracted from 1. Scalp TCRbeta sequences were cross-referenced with sorted blood CD4 and CD8 repertoires so that the CD4 or CD8 identity of scalp clones could be inferred. This immuneACCESS table, as held by TCRdb, lists in-frame sequences with V and J called but not all clones. Of the missing ones, under half trace to an unresolved V gene in checked studies; the others have no known cause. V and J calls plus clone size are reproduced from that table; the DNA served to infer D and trimming. The sample has some 130,000 clones on record, about 56% of them singletons. The top ten clones comprise around 15% of the sample.

Remarks on this clone: The target of this receptor is not known. No base quality information exists; no much larger clone differs at one position.

Study-wide conclusions, independent of this receptor: Higher clonality and more expanded CD8+ clones were observed in lesional scalp than in normal scalp, particularly in alopecia totalis/universalis, a finding suggestive of antigenic drive. Shared TCR sequences between patients were less evident than in mice, which may be partly attributable to HLA diversity in the patient population. Scalp clonality and the number of expanded CD8+ clones among the top 100 scalp clones were significantly decreased by tofacitinib. Unlike mouse skin, where gammadelta T cells dominate, normal human skin contains resident alphabeta T cells that get sequenced too, which complicates analysis of the scalp TCR repertoire. Because the treated cohort was small and included a single nonresponder, larger studies are needed to assess links between baseline CD8+ expansion and response. During tofacitinib treatment, many expanded lesional clones remained in scalp and blood, and this persistence may partly explain relapse after treatment is stopped.

CDR1 is given as GTSNPN and CDR2 as SVGIG, both from the germline V gene (reference sequence). V lost 2 bases and J lost 5 bases; the stretch between them is 10 bases long. Spanning cysteine to phenylalanine, the CDR3 consists of 12 amino acids. Of the read, only the CDR3 DNA is kept; its 36 bases are in frame from base 1. The sample consisted of CD8+ T cells sorted from blood, taken at week 4, from a patient treated with tofacitinib. The receptor chain draws on TRBV30 and TRBJ2-7, with the D gene uncertain. This clonotype was obtained from a human donor with alopecia areata. The CDR3 reads as follows: CAWSPLTDEQYF. In nucleotide form, the sequence is TGTGCCTGGAGTCCCCTGACCGACGAGCAGTACTTC. Joined to the reference TRBV30 and TRBJ2-7 proteins, this CDR3 gives the full variable domain: SQTIHQWPATLVQPVGSPLSLECTVEGTSNPNLYWYRQAAGRGLQLLFYSVGIGQISSEVPQNLSASRPQDRQFILSSKKLLLSDSGFYLCAWSPLTDEQYFGPGTRLTVT.